The 28 T cell receptor beta chains in this list originate from one sample, sequenced in a study of blood T cell repertoires in COVID-19. The table came from immunoSEQ multiplex PCR; TCRdb's copy has only in-frame clones and leaves some out. The sample contains roughly 150,000 clones, about 89% of which appear only once. The specimen sequenced was peripheral blood. The receptors come from a man aged 55-75 years with active or convalescent COVID-19.

The DNA of the CDR3 is TGCGCCAGCAGCCCTGGTTCGGGACAGGGAGGAGGCTACACCTTC. Its translation: CASSPGSGQGGGYTF. The V gene is TRBV4-3, the J gene TRBJ1-2, with 9 bases fitting TRBD1. The length of the CDR3 is 15 residues. Germline CDR1 and CDR2: LGHNA and YSLEER. Losses at the gene ends were 4 bases for V and 8 bases for J; bases not matched to a gene: 11.

V is TRBV18 and J is TRBJ1-2, with D possibly TRBD1 on 5 matching bases. This CDR3 spans 15 amino acids. Germline CDR1 is KGHSH and CDR2 is LQKENI. Trimming stripped 0 bases from V and 5 bases from J, with 13 bases between. DNA for the CDR3: TGTGCCAGCTCACCACCGCCAGGGATCGGGTATGGCTACACCTTC. This sequence encodes CASSPPPGIGYGYTF.

J is TRBJ1-3 and V is TRBV9; TRBD1 is a possible D gene (6 bases). The CDR3 runs 15 residues. V shed 0 bases and J shed 2 bases, with 9 bases lying between them. The V gene's germline CDR1 is SGDLS and CDR2 YYNGEE. CDR3 protein: CASSVAQGPGNTIYF. CDR3 in DNA: TGTGCCAGCAGCGTAGCGCAGGGGCCTGGAAACACCATATATTTT.

This chain connects TRBV4-1 to TRBJ2-5; 9 positions match TRBD2. This CDR3 region has 16 residues. Germline V gene data show CDR1 as MGHRA and CDR2 as YSYEKL. Trimming at V came to 0 bases and at J to 2 bases, leaving 4 bases not matched to a gene. The CDR3, as DNA: TGCGCCAGCAGCCAAGAGCGCGGGGGGGCACAAGAGACCCAGTACTTC. This codes for CASSQERGGAQETQYF.

The V gene is TRBV5-4, the J gene TRBJ2-3; D may be TRBD2 (6 bases). The V gene's germline CDR1 is SGHNT and CDR2 YYREEE (reference sequence). The CDR3 is 13 amino acids. Deletions cut 4 bases from V and 7 bases from J, with 13 bases between. The CDR3 spells CASSGTGQHTQYF. The CDR3 nucleotides read TGTGCCAGCAGCGGGACTGGTCAACATACGCAGTATTTT.

CDR3 nucleotide sequence: TGCAGTGCACAGGGGCTAGGGAAACTGTTTTTT. It translates to CSAQGLGKLFF. This chain joins TRBV20-1 and TRBJ1-4; 7 bases agree with TRBD1. V gave up 6 bases and J gave up 11 bases; unmatched junction bases: 6. Germline V gene sequence: CDR1 DFQATT, CDR2 SNEGSKA (reference sequence). The CDR3 totals 11 residues.

This clone was recorded once. This sequence joins TRBV24-1 and TRBJ2-1; perhaps TRBD2 as D (6 bases). The CDR3 runs 14 residues. Per germline, CDR1 KGHDR and CDR2 SFDVKD. Trimming took off 1 base at V and 12 bases at J, with 15 bases between the two ends. This chain's CDR3 is CATSDFGGDKGQFF. CDR3 DNA sequence: TGTGCCACCAGTGATTTCGGAGGGGATAAGGGGCAGTTCTTC.

This chain connects TRBV7-9 to TRBJ1-1; the D is unclear. The CDR3 is made up of 12 amino acids. Germline lookup yields CDR1 SEHNR and CDR2 FQNEAQ (reference sequence). V lost 5 bases and J 7 bases, leaving 11 bases between the germline ends. CDR3 DNA: TGTGCCAGCAGCGAGACCGGCGGTGAAGCTTTCTTT. It is translated as CASSETGGEAFF.

This chain uses TRBV29-1 with TRBJ1-2; possible D gene TRBD1, 5 bases. V was pared by 3 bases and J by 8 bases, with 13 bases between. CDR1 is SQVTM, CDR2 ANQGSEA, per germline. This CDR3 spans 12 amino acids. The CDR3, as DNA: TGCAGCGTTGACCCAGGGAATCTGGGCTACACCTTC. Translated, it gives CSVDPGNLGYTF.

The rearrangement joins TRBV18 to TRBJ1-2; no firm D call. CDR1 and CDR2 from the germline V gene are KGHSH and LQKENI. The length of the CDR3 is 12 residues. With 4 bases removed from V and 7 bases from J, the gap between germline ends came to 10 bases. This CDR3 reads CASSLGMSGYTF. CDR3 bases: TGTGCCAGCTCACTGGGCATGAGTGGCTACACCTTC.

The sample holds one count of this clone. CDR3 region: CASSLRQGTEAFF. CDR3 DNA sequence: TGTGCCAGCAGTTTAAGACAGGGCACTGAAGCTTTCTTT. The chain carries TRBV12-3 or TRBV12-4 and TRBJ1-1; 7 bases map to TRBD1. The CDR3 has 13 amino acids. Losses at the gene ends were 2 bases for V and 4 bases for J; bases not matched to a gene: 1.

The chain links TRBV5-4 to TRBJ2-7; D is ambiguous. V gave up 1 base and J gave up 6 bases, with 11 bases separating them. Germline assignment: CDR1 SGHNT and CDR2 YYREEE (reference sequence). This CDR3 has 13 residues. Here the CDR3 reads CASSLPRSGEQYF. Written as DNA, the CDR3 is TGTGCCAGCAGCTTGCCCCGATCAGGCGAGCAGTACTTC.

V is TRBV30 and J is TRBJ2-7; D might be TRBD2 (6 bases). This CDR3 contains 14 residues. CDR1 GTSNPN and CDR2 SVGIG come from the germline V gene (reference sequence). V was shortened by 2 bases and J by 6 bases, with 17 bases between the two germline ends. The CDR3 DNA is TGTGCCTGGAGTAGTGGTCTAGCGTTGTCCGAGCAGTACTTC. Translating gives CAWSSGLALSEQYF.

The V gene is TRBV7-6, the J gene TRBJ1-1, with TRBD1 matching over 12 bases. Unmatched junction bases numbered 12, after V lost 4 bases and J lost 3 bases. Looked up from germline, CDR1 is SGHVS and CDR2 is FNYEAQ. The CDR3 consists of 18 residues. The CDR3 sequence: CASSSGTGGEVKDTEAFF. Here the CDR3 DNA reads TGTGCCAGCAGCTCAGGGACAGGGGGCGAGGTGAAGGACACTGAAGCTTTCTTT.

The DNA for the CDR3 is TGTGCCAGCAGCGTAGACGGGTACGAGCAGTACTTC. It specifies CASSVDGYEQYF. The chain couples TRBV9 to TRBJ2-7; D is unclear. Germline CDR1 reads SGDLS; CDR2 reads YYNGEE. V was pared by 0 bases and J by 4 bases, with 5 bases between. CDR3 size: 12 residues. The full variable domain, completed using reference TRBV9 and TRBJ2-7, is DSGVTQTPKHLITATGQRVTLRCSPRSGDLSVYWYQQSLDQGLQFLIQYYNGEERAKGNILERFSAQQFPDLHSELNLSSLELGDSALYFCASSVDGYEQYFGPGTRLTVT.

This sequence joins TRBV6-1 and TRBJ1-1; D unresolved. CDR3 size: 17 residues. V lost 0 bases and J lost 1, with 15 bases in between. CDR1 and CDR2 from the germline V gene are MNHNS and SASEGT. The CDR3, as DNA: TGTGCCAGCAGTGAAGCGAGCGGTTTCTTGACGAACACTGAAGCTTTCTTT. Translation gives CASSEASGFLTNTEAFF.

The chain links TRBV27 to TRBJ2-4; 9 bases are a match to TRBD1. Germline CDR1 reads MNHEY; CDR2 reads SMNVEV (reference sequence). CDR3 length: 16 residues. V was pared by 5 bases and J by 2 bases, with 7 bases of the junction left unmatched. CDR3 sequence (DNA): TGTGCCAGCAGTATATACAGGGGGCTGACCAAAAACATTCAGTACTTC. Translation: CASSIYRGLTKNIQYF.

The table lists this clone with a count of one. The chain employs TRBV3-1 (or the pseudogene TRBV3-2) and TRBJ1-6; TRBD1 aligns across 8 bases. The trim removed 3 bases at V and 9 bases at J, leaving 7 bases unmatched. Germline lookup yields CDR1 LGHDT and CDR2 YNNKEL (reference sequence). This CDR3 is 15 amino acids long. This CDR3 reads CASSQMAGGPSPLHF. The CDR3 nucleotides are TGTGCCAGCAGCCAGATGGCAGGGGGCCCTTCACCCCTCCACTTT.

The rearrangement joins TRBV18 to TRBJ1-4; TRBD1 is a possible D gene (6 bases). CDR1 KGHSH and CDR2 LQKENI come from the germline V gene. The CDR3 covers 16 residues. The V end was cut by 3 bases, the J end by 2 bases, with 13 bases between. CDR3 residues: CASSPQGSGTNEKLFF. The CDR3 nucleotides are TGTGCCAGCTCACCTCAGGGGAGTGGCACTAATGAAAAACTGTTTTTT.

The chain carries TRBV27 and TRBJ1-1; D call uncertain. Germline V gene lookup returns CDR1 MNHEY and CDR2 SMNVEV (reference sequence). Trimming shortened V by 3 bases and J by 5 bases, and 13 bases separated the two germline ends. The CDR3 extends over 14 amino acids. CDR3 bases: TGTGCCAGCAGTTTGGCGGGGTTTAGGACTGAAGCTTTCTTT. This encodes CASSLAGFRTEAFF.

The chain couples TRBV28 to TRBJ2-1, with 8 bases lining up with TRBD2. Germline V CDR1 and CDR2: MDHEN, SYDVKM. CDR3 length: 14 amino acids. V gave up 8 bases and J gave up 6 bases; unmatched junction bases: 9. The CDR3 loop is CASGLSGLVNEQFF. The CDR3, as DNA: TGTGCCAGCGGGTTATCGGGACTAGTCAATGAGCAGTTCTTC.

V gene TRBV6-2 or TRBV6-3 combines with J gene TRBJ1-3; D unclear. Germline V gene sequence: CDR1 MNHEY, CDR2 SVGEGT. The ends were cut back, 2 bases at V and 3 bases at J, with 8 bases in the middle. CDR3 length equals 14 residues. The CDR3 spells CASSYEDFGNTIYF. CDR3 DNA sequence: TGTGCCAGCAGTTACGAGGATTTTGGAAACACCATATATTTT.

This clone was counted only a few times. This chain joins TRBV5-1 and TRBJ1-5; 7 bases map to TRBD1. Trimming took 0 bases from V and 7 from J; bases not matched to a gene: 4. Germline CDR1 SGHRS, CDR2 YFSETQ. The CDR3 totals 14 residues. The CDR3 DNA sequence: TGCGCCAGCAGCTTGGGAACAGGGGACCAGCCCCAGCATTTT. It codes for CASSLGTGDQPQHF.

This clone has only one observation. V and J are TRBV24-1 and TRBJ2-2; 7 positions agree with TRBD2. The CDR3 is 15 residues long. Germline trimming cut 6 bases from V and 1 base from J; bases unmatched to any gene: 4. Germline V lookup: CDR1 KGHDR, CDR2 SFDVKD. The CDR3 DNA reads TGTGCCACCAGTCACGGGGGGAAGAACACCGGGGAGCTGTTTTTT. It is translated as CATSHGGKNTGELFF.

A word on this clone: Other nucleotide sequences from this sample produce the same CDR3. The genes are TRBV2 and TRBJ1-5; 7 bases align to TRBD1. The CDR3 has 13 residues. Trimming cost V 6 bases and J 4 bases; bases outside gene matches: 3. Germline loops: CDR1 SNHLY, CDR2 FYNNEI. The CDR3 protein is CASRGQLNQPQHF. The CDR3 coding sequence is TGTGCCAGCAGGGGACAGTTGAATCAGCCCCAGCATTTT.

The chain recombines TRBV7-2 with TRBJ2-7; 9 bases are shared with TRBD2. Per germline, CDR1 SGHTA and CDR2 FQGNSA. The trim removed 7 bases at V and 3 bases at J, leaving 7 bases unmatched. This CDR3 comprises 14 residues. In DNA form, the CDR3 reads TGTGCCAGCAAAATTGGACTAGCGAGCTACGAGCAGTACTTC. Residues: CASKIGLASYEQYF.

V and J are TRBV28 and TRBJ1-4, with 7 bases matching TRBD1. The CDR3 has 15 residues. V gave up 6 bases and J gave up 7 bases; unmatched junction bases: 11. Germline CDR1 is MDHEN and CDR2 is SYDVKM. This chain's CDR3 is CASRDTGTAGEKLFF. The CDR3 nucleotides read TGTGCCAGCAGGGATACCGGGACAGCGGGTGAAAAACTGTTTTTT.

V is TRBV11-2 and J is TRBJ2-5; 7 nucleotides align to TRBD1. The CDR3 loop spans 14 amino acids. V trimming: 6 bases; J trimming: 3 bases; junction bases outside the gene matches: 7. Germline V gene lookup returns CDR1 SGHAT and CDR2 FQNNGV. CDR3 loop: CASRSPGTEETQYF. The CDR3 coding sequence is TGTGCCAGCAGATCTCCCGGGACAGAAGAGACCCAGTACTTC.